The rows below give T cell receptor beta chains drawn from one sample of a study of early T cells in non-severe SARS-CoV-2 infection. One entry per CDR3 protein results from TCRdb running MiXCR on the 5' RACE reads. The sample includes 40,000 or so distinct CDR3 sequences, around a tenth of them seen just once. The sequencing sample was made of whole blood. All receptors come from an adult who was a healthcare worker with PCR-confirmed SARS-CoV-2 infection or an uninfected control (not recorded which). The CDR3 runs from the conserved cysteine through the conserved F or W. A D gene is named only where the DNA matches it firmly. A clone size is listed for some rows: how often the clone was seen (once, few, many), or a class if it is expanded.

j_call | d_call | clone_size | v_call | cdr3_aa | cdr3_nt
TRBJ1-1 | . | many | TRBV5-6 | CASSLKGGAEGTEAFF | TGTGCCAGCAGCCTTAAAGGGGGGGCTGAGGGAACTGAAGCTTTCTTT
TRBJ1-1 | . | many | TRBV11-1 | CASSLGQEGGTEAFF | TGTGCCAGCAGCTTAGGGCAGGAAGGGGGCACTGAAGCTTTCTTT
TRBJ1-3 | . | many | TRBV28 | CATISAREGNTIYF | TGTGCCACCATTTCGGCACGGGAGGGAAACACCATATATTTT
TRBJ2-5 | TRBD1 | few | TRBV12-3/TRBV12-4 | CASSPRQGETQYF | TGTGCCAGCAGCCCTCGACAGGGGGAAACCCAGTACTTC
TRBJ2-7 | TRBD2 | many | TRBV20-1 | CSARGPSGRDSEQYF | TGCAGTGCTAGAGGACCTAGCGGGAGGGATTCCGAGCAGTACTTC
TRBJ1-6 | TRBD1 | few | TRBV28 | CASKRGQGNNSPLHF | TGTGCCAGCAAGCGAGGACAGGGGAATAATTCACCCCTCCACTTT
TRBJ1-1 | . | few | TRBV28 | CASSPQRENTEAFF | TGTGCCAGCAGCCCCCAGCGGGAGAACACTGAAGCTTTCTTT
TRBJ2-6 | . | many | TRBV2 | CSGGAGANVLTF | TGTTCCGGGGGCGCTGGGGCCAACGTCCTGACTTTC
TRBJ2-7 | . | few | TRBV13 | CASSPSRWGRYEQYF | TGTGCCAGCAGCCCGTCCCGGTGGGGGCGGTACGAGCAGTACTTC
TRBJ2-3 | . | few | TRBV6-2/TRBV6-3 | CASSSPGAPTDTQYF | TGTGCCAGCAGTTCCCCAGGGGCGCCCACAGATACGCAGTATTTT
TRBJ2-7 | . | many | TRBV13 | CASSIPAGEQYF | TGTGCCAGCAGCATCCCCGCGGGGGAGCAGTACTTC
TRBJ2-1 | . | few | TRBV7-2 | CASSVQWSSYNEQFF | TGTGCCAGCAGCGTCCAATGGAGCTCCTACAATGAGCAGTTCTTC
TRBJ2-7 | . | many | TRBV4-3 | CASSQNPGAYEQYF | TGCGCCAGCAGCCAAAACCCGGGGGCCTACGAGCAGTACTTC
TRBJ1-5 | . | many | TRBV4-1 | CASSPPPGQPQHF | TGCGCCAGCAGCCCTCCGCCGGGTCAGCCCCAGCATTTT
TRBJ2-1 | TRBD2 | . | TRBV7-2 | CASSFLAGVRNEQFF | TGTGCCAGCAGCTTCTTGGCGGGAGTACGGAATGAGCAGTTCTTC
TRBJ2-1 | TRBD2 | many | TRBV9 | CASSVAGTNPAGEQFF | TGTGCCAGCAGCGTAGCAGGGACTAACCCTGCGGGTGAGCAGTTCTTC
TRBJ1-3 | . | many | TRBV28 | CASNAPGAENTIYF | TGTGCCAGCAACGCGCCGGGAGCTGAAAACACCATATATTTT
TRBJ1-2 | TRBD1 | . | TRBV28 | CASSLTGANYGYTF | TGTGCCAGCAGCCTGACAGGGGCTAACTATGGCTACACCTTC
TRBJ2-5 | TRBD2 | many | TRBV6-5 | CAAGWTSGETQYF | TGTGCCGCAGGGTGGACTAGCGGAGAGACCCAGTACTTC
TRBJ2-4 | . | many | TRBV11-3 | CASSLGPSSDQYF | TGTGCCAGCAGCTTAGGCCCCTCTAGCGACCAGTACTTC
TRBJ1-3 | . | many | TRBV25-1 | CASSEAGSSRNTIYF | TGTGCCAGCAGTGAAGCCGGGAGCTCAAGAAACACCATATATTTT
TRBJ2-1 | TRBD2 | many | TRBV10-2 | CASRRSGAGGNEQFF | TGCGCCAGCAGGAGGAGTGGAGCGGGAGGCAATGAGCAGTTCTTC
TRBJ2-1 | . | . | TRBV10-3 | CAISGRGNNEQFF | TGTGCCATCAGTGGAAGGGGTAACAATGAGCAGTTCTTC
TRBJ2-7 | TRBD1 | many | TRBV2 | CASSETGRGIEQYF | TGTGCCAGCAGTGAGACAGGCAGGGGGATAGAGCAGTACTTC
TRBJ2-3 | TRBD2 | many | TRBV29-1 | CSNRNSGSGSDTQYF | TGCAGCAACCGAAATAGCGGGAGCGGGTCAGATACGCAGTATTTT
TRBJ2-7 | . | many | TRBV7-8 | CASSLVGYSYEQYF | TGTGCCAGCAGCTTAGTAGGGTACTCCTACGAGCAGTACTTC
TRBJ1-2 | TRBD1 | many | TRBV30 | CAMKTGAEGYTF | TGTGCCATGAAGACAGGGGCGGAGGGCTACACCTTC
TRBJ2-3 | TRBD1 | many | TRBV5-1 | CASSSTGGKSDTQYF | TGCGCCAGCAGCTCGACAGGGGGCAAGTCAGATACGCAGTATTTT
TRBJ1-2 | TRBD1 | many | TRBV28 | CASSLSLPGQGSGYTF | TGTGCCAGCAGTCTCTCCCTACCGGGACAGGGGTCTGGCTACACCTTC
TRBJ2-7 | TRBD2 | few | TRBV28 | CASRPSGRGDEQYF | TGTGCCAGCAGACCCAGCGGGAGAGGCGACGAGCAGTACTTC
TRBJ2-7 | . | many | TRBV14 | CASSPRFPYEQYF | TGTGCCAGCAGCCCCCGCTTCCCCTACGAGCAGTACTTC
TRBJ2-1 | TRBD2 | many | TRBV28 | CASSSSGTRDNEQFF | TGTGCCAGCAGTTCATCCGGGACTAGGGACAATGAGCAGTTCTTC
TRBJ2-5 | TRBD1 | many | TRBV7-3 | CASSRTGTETQYF | TGTGCCAGCAGTCGGACAGGGACAGAGACCCAGTACTTC
TRBJ2-7 | . | many | TRBV28 | CASDGLPWRDEQYF | TGTGCCAGCGATGGGCTACCGTGGCGCGACGAGCAGTACTTC
TRBJ2-2 | . | many | TRBV5-1 | CASSLAVGNTGELFF | TGCGCCAGCAGCTTGGCCGTAGGGAACACCGGGGAGCTGTTTTTT
TRBJ2-3 | . | . | TRBV3-2 | CASSTIADYTDTQYF | TGTGCCAGCAGCACGATAGCGGACTACACAGATACGCAGTATTTT
TRBJ2-7 | . | medium-sized | TRBV7-2 | CASSSHGGGVGEQYF | TGTGCCAGCAGCTCCCACGGAGGGGGGGTTGGCGAGCAGTACTTC
TRBJ2-7 | . | many | TRBV7-9 | CASSLDQGWQYF | TGTGCCAGCAGCTTAGACCAAGGTTGGCAGTACTTC
TRBJ2-5 | . | many | TRBV7-9 | CASSLGVISGETQYF | TGTGCCAGCAGCTTAGGAGTCATCTCCGGGGAGACCCAGTACTTC
TRBJ2-7 | TRBD1 | few | TRBV5-1 | CASSLKGAAVEQYF | TGCGCCAGCAGCTTGAAGGGGGCCGCGGTCGAGCAGTACTTC